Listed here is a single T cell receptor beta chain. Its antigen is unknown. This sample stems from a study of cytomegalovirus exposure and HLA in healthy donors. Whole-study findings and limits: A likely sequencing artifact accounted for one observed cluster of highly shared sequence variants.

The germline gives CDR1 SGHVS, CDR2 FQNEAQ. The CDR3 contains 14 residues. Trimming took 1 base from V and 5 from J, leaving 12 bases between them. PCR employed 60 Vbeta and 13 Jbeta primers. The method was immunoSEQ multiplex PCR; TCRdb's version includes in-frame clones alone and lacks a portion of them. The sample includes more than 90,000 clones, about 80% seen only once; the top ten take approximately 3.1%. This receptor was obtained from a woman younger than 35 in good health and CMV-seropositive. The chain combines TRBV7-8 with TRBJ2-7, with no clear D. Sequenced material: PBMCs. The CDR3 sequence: CASSLVVRLDEQYF. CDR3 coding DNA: TGTGCCAGCAGCTTAGTCGTCAGGCTGGACGAGCAGTACTTC.